This T cell receptor beta chain was sequenced during a study of intratumoral heterogeneity in liver cancer. Regarding the complete study: In the full cohort of 14 patients, the median age was approximately 60 years and the majority of patients were male. RNA-seq, DNA sequencing, TCR-seq and SNP array data from multiple regions of hepatocellular carcinoma specimens were combined in the study to investigate intratumor heterogeneity. A total of 70 to 80 multiregional samples from about 14 HCC patients, consisting of roughly 50 tumoral and about 20 adjacent nontumoral regions, were included in the overall cohort.

The CDR3 sequence holds 14 residues, the cysteine and phenylalanine included. Of the read, only the CDR3 DNA is kept; its 42 bases are in frame from base 1. The germline V gene yields SGHRS for CDR1 and YFSETQ for CDR2. Trimming accounts for 3 bases at V and 5 bases at J, while the number of junction bases matched to no gene is 6. Study-wide conclusions, independent of this receptor: The authors acknowledged a relatively low patient number and under-sampled tumor-infiltrating lymphocyte representation as limitations.

Every patient had early-stage hepatocellular carcinoma and received no therapy prior to surgical resection. Sampled areas lacked macroscopic evidence of necrosis or hemorrhage. TCR sequencing (ImmunoSeq) was performed on multiple regions from two patients. Frozen resection tissue samples were collected at a distance of at least 1 cm from each other. Samples labelled N were derived from nontumoral liver tissue adjacent to the tumor. The DNeasy blood and tissue kit was used to extract genomic DNA from bulk tissue. TCR beta chain CDR3 regions were sequenced from genomic DNA using the immunoSEQ assay. Primers annealing to V and J segments amplified rearranged VDJ segments. The authors' analysis ran thus. The ImmunoSeq Analyzer software was used to compute clonality and richness metrics. Clones with differential abundance between regions were identified with Fisher's exact test combined with a beta-binomial method for additional stringency. TCRdb's version of the immuneACCESS table is confined to in-frame rearrangements and falls short of the full clone set. An unresolved V gene accounts for under half of the shortfall where checked; the remainder is of unknown origin. V, J and clone size were drawn from that table, and D and trimming were deduced from the DNA. The sample contains some 20,000 clones, over 60% of them found a single time. Approximately 18% of the sample lies in the top ten.

Comment on this clone: The antigen it recognizes is unknown. The sample holds no much larger clone one base away, and base qualities are not on file.

This sequence originates from an older woman with hepatocellular carcinoma. This specimen was tumor-adjacent normal tissue, taken before any cancer treatment. The rearrangement combines TRBV5-1 with TRBJ2-7; 9 bases in between match TRBD1. Here the CDR3 is given as CASSSRDREHEQYF. The DNA is TGCGCCAGCAGCTCCCGGGACAGGGAACACGAGCAGTACTTC.